This TCR beta chain is from a study of patients and donors after allogeneic stem cell transplantation (dated by TCRdb to about 2020). As to this clonotype: Its antigen is not yet known. Per-nucleotide qualities are absent, and no much larger clonotype sits a single base away.

The CDR3 starts with the cysteine, ends with the phenylalanine, and has 15 residues. Solely the CDR3 DNA is kept, with 45 bases framed from the first base. Trimming takes 5 bases off V and 5 bases off J; junction bases not matched to a gene: 6. To prepare the library, RT-PCR was applied. For sequencing, a NextSeq 550 was employed. In TCRdb, the public reads were trimmed at Q25 with fastp and aligned with MiXCR, with productive beta chains retained. When rows share a CDR3 protein, they turn into one entry using the most common DNA and genes. The sample data list some 880,000 distinct CDR3 sequences, and roughly 18% of these were observed just once. Roughly 6.4% of the sample is in the top ten clones.

The receptor was isolated from a human donor who was either an allogeneic HSCT recipient or a stem cell or donor lymphocyte infusion donor (not recorded which). It is not recorded whose cells these are; they may come from a transplant donor. The chain uses TRBV12-3 or TRBV12-4 and TRBJ1-5, with 10 middle bases fitting TRBD1. The sequenced material came from blood, either unsorted or a sorted T cell fraction (not recorded which). At the DNA level, the sequence is TGTGCCAGCAGTCCCGGGACAGGGGTCGATCAGCCCCAGCATTTT. Its product reads: CASSPGTGVDQPQHF.